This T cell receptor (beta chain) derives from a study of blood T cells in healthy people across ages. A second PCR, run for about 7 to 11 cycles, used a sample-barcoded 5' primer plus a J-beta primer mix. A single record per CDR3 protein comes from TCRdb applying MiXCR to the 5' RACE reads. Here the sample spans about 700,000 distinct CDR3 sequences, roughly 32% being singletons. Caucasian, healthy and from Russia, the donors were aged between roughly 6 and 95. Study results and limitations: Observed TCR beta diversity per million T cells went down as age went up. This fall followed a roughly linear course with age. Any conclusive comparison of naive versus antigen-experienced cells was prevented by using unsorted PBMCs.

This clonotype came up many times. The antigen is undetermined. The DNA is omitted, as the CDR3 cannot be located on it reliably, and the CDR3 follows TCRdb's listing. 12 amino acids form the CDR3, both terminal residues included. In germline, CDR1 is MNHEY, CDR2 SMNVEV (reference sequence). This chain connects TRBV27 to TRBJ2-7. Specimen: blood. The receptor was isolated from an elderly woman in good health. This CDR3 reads CASSTSSYEQYF.